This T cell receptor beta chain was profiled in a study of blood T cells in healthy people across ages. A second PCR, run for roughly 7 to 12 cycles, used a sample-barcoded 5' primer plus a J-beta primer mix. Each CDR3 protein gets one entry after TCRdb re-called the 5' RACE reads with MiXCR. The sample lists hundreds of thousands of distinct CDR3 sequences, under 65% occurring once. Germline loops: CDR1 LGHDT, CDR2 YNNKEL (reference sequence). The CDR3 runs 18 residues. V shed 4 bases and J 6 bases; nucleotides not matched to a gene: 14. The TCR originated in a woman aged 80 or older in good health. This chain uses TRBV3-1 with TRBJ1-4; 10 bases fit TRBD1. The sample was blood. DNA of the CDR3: TGTGCCAGCAGCCGCGTGACGGGACAGGGGAACTCTCATGAAAAACTGTTTTTT. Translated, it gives CASSRVTGQGNSHEKLFF.